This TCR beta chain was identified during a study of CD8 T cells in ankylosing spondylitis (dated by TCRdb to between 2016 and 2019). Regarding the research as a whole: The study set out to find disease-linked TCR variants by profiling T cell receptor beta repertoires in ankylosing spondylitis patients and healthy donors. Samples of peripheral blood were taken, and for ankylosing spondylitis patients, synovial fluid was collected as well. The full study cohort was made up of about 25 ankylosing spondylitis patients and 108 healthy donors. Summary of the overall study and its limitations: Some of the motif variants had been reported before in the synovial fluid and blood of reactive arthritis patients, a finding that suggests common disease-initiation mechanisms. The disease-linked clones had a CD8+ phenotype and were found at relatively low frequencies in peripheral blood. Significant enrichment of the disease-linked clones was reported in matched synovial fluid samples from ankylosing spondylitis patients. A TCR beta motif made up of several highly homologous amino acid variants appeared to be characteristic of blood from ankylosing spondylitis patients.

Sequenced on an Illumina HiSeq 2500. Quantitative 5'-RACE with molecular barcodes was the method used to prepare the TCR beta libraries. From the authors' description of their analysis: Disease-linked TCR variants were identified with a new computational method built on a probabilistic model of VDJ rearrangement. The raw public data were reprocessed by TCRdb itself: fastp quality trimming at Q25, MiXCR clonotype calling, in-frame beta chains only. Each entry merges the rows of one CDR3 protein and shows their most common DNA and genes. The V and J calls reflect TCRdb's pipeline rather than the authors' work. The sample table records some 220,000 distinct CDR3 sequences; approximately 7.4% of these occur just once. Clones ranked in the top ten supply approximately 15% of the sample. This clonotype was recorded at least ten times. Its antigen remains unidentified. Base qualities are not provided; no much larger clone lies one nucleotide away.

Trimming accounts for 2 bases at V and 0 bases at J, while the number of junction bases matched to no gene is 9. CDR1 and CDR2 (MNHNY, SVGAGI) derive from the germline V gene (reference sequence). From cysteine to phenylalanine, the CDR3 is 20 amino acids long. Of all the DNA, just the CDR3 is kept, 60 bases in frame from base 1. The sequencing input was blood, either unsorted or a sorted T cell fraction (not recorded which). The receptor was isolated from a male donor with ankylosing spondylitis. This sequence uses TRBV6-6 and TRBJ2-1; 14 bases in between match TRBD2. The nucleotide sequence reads TGTGCCAGCAGTTACGGGACTAGCGGGAGTCCCACGAGCTCCTACAATGAGCAGTTCTTC. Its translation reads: CASSYGTSGSPTSSYNEQFF.